These T cell receptor beta chains were read from a single sample in a study of T-cell memory formation after mild COVID-19. TCRdb passed the 5' RACE reads through MiXCR, listing each CDR3 protein once. This sample carries 240,000 or so distinct CDR3 sequences, approximately 9% of them seen once, and the ten largest clones take 20% to 25%. Sequenced: PBMCs or a T cell subset sorted from them (not recorded which). These receptors all come from a man between 18 and 29 years old who had mild COVID-19 (a few samples of this study predate the infection). Cell type and time point are not known. CDR3s include the opening cysteine and the closing phenylalanine or tryptophan. A D gene is named only where the DNA matches it firmly. Clone size is stated in some rows and not others, as once, few, many or a class when expanded.

j_gene: TRBJ2-1
d_gene: TRBD2
v_gene: TRBV6-5
abundance: -
CDR3nt: TGTGCCAGCAGTTACTCGCCTAGCGGGGGTTACAATGAGCAGTTCTTC
CDR3aa: CASSYSPSGGYNEQFF

j_gene: TRBJ2-4
d_gene: -
v_gene: TRBV20-1
abundance: many
CDR3nt: TGCAGTGCCCCCAGGGTCGGGAGTGACATTCAGTACTTC
CDR3aa: CSAPRVGSDIQYF

j_gene: TRBJ1-2
d_gene: TRBD1
v_gene: TRBV5-1
abundance: few
CDR3nt: TGCGCCAGCATGGGGAGTGGCGGACAGGGATTCGGATATGGCTACACCTTC
CDR3aa: CASMGSGGQGFGYGYTF

j_gene: TRBJ1-1
d_gene: -
v_gene: TRBV5-1
abundance: -
CDR3nt: TGCGCCAGCAGCCTTCAGGCCCCGGGACTCTCGAACACTGAAGCTTTCTTT
CDR3aa: CASSLQAPGLSNTEAFF

j_gene: TRBJ1-2
d_gene: -
v_gene: TRBV5-1
abundance: few
CDR3nt: TGCGCCAGCAGGGAGGCTTATGGCTACACCTTC
CDR3aa: CASREAYGYTF

j_gene: TRBJ1-2
d_gene: -
v_gene: TRBV6-6
abundance: -
CDR3nt: TGTGCCAGCACCGGGTCGGAGGGGTCCTATGGCTACACCTTC
CDR3aa: CASTGSEGSYGYTF

j_gene: TRBJ1-2
d_gene: TRBD1
v_gene: TRBV6-5
abundance: -
CDR3nt: TGTGCCACCAGGGGGGTGGGGGCGCTTGGCTACACCTTC
CDR3aa: CATRGVGALGYTF

j_gene: TRBJ2-4
d_gene: -
v_gene: TRBV20-1
abundance: few
CDR3nt: TGCAGTGCTAGCGGACAGCCCGAAAACATTCAGTACTTC
CDR3aa: CSASGQPENIQYF

j_gene: TRBJ1-3
d_gene: -
v_gene: TRBV7-2
abundance: -
CDR3nt: TGTGCCAGCAGCTTGGGGTCAAACCGGTGGAGAAACACCATATATTTT
CDR3aa: CASSLGSNRWRNTIYF

j_gene: TRBJ1-2
d_gene: TRBD1
v_gene: TRBV14
abundance: -
CDR3nt: TGTGCCAGCAGCCAAGGTTTGACAGGGAACTATGGCTACACCTTC
CDR3aa: CASSQGLTGNYGYTF

j_gene: TRBJ2-5
d_gene: TRBD1
v_gene: TRBV7-9
abundance: many
CDR3nt: TGTGCCAGCAGCTCCCACAGGGGGTCTGGGGAGACCCAGTACTTC
CDR3aa: CASSSHRGSGETQYF

j_gene: TRBJ2-1
d_gene: -
v_gene: TRBV6-2/TRBV6-3
abundance: few
CDR3nt: TGTGCCAGCAGTTACGGGTCTAGCGAATACAATGAGCAGTTCTTC
CDR3aa: CASSYGSSEYNEQFF

j_gene: TRBJ2-1
d_gene: -
v_gene: TRBV29-1
abundance: -
CDR3nt: TGCAGCGTGGGGACCTACAATGAGCAGTTCTTC
CDR3aa: CSVGTYNEQFF

j_gene: TRBJ1-1
d_gene: -
v_gene: TRBV19
abundance: many
CDR3nt: TGTGCCAGTAGCCGACTCTTCATGAACACTGAAGCTTTCTTT
CDR3aa: CASSRLFMNTEAFF

j_gene: TRBJ1-1
d_gene: -
v_gene: TRBV5-1
abundance: few
CDR3nt: TGCGCCAGCAGAGAAAGGACTTCCTTCGGTGGGGACACTGAAGCTTTCTTT
CDR3aa: CASRERTSFGGDTEAFF

j_gene: TRBJ1-5
d_gene: TRBD1
v_gene: TRBV7-8
abundance: many
CDR3nt: TGTGCCAGCAGCCGCCATCGGACAGGGACGGAGCATTTT
CDR3aa: CASSRHRTGTEHF

j_gene: TRBJ2-1
d_gene: -
v_gene: TRBV6-1
abundance: -
CDR3nt: TGTGCCAGCAGTGCAACAGGGAACGATGAGCAGTTCTTC
CDR3aa: CASSATGNDEQFF

j_gene: TRBJ2-1
d_gene: -
v_gene: TRBV6-1
abundance: -
CDR3nt: TGTGCCAGCAGTGAGACGGGACTGTCCTACAATGAGCAGTTCTTC
CDR3aa: CASSETGLSYNEQFF

j_gene: TRBJ2-5
d_gene: TRBD1
v_gene: TRBV12-3/TRBV12-4
abundance: few
CDR3nt: TGTGCCAGCACCCCTGGACAGGGCGGAGAGACCCAGTACTTC
CDR3aa: CASTPGQGGETQYF

j_gene: TRBJ2-3
d_gene: -
v_gene: TRBV7-9
abundance: many
CDR3nt: TGTGCCAGCAGCTTAGGAATCAAGCCCCCTACAACAGATACGCAGTATTTT
CDR3aa: CASSLGIKPPTTDTQYF

j_gene: TRBJ2-5
d_gene: -
v_gene: TRBV2
abundance: -
CDR3nt: TGTGCCAGCCGAGAGACCCGTGGGACCCAGTACTTC
CDR3aa: CASRETRGTQYF

j_gene: TRBJ1-6
d_gene: -
v_gene: TRBV6-2/TRBV6-3
abundance: medium-sized
CDR3nt: TGTGCCAGCAGTTACTCGGGGGGGACTTCACCCCTCCACTTT
CDR3aa: CASSYSGGTSPLHF

j_gene: TRBJ2-1
d_gene: -
v_gene: TRBV12-3/TRBV12-4
abundance: few
CDR3nt: TGTGCCAGCTTGACCGGGAATGAGCAGTTCTTC
CDR3aa: CASLTGNEQFF

j_gene: TRBJ1-1
d_gene: -
v_gene: TRBV5-4
abundance: few
CDR3nt: TGTGCCAGCAGCTTGCCCTATGCGAACACTGAAGCTTTCTTT
CDR3aa: CASSLPYANTEAFF

j_gene: TRBJ2-1
d_gene: TRBD2
v_gene: TRBV20-1
abundance: few
CDR3nt: TGCAGTGCTAGAGATGAGATGAGACTAGCGGGGGGGCTCAATGAGCAGTTCTTC
CDR3aa: CSARDEMRLAGGLNEQFF

j_gene: TRBJ2-7
d_gene: -
v_gene: TRBV5-1
abundance: -
CDR3nt: TGCGCCAGCAGCTTGGAACAGTACTCCTACGAGCAGTACTTC
CDR3aa: CASSLEQYSYEQYF

j_gene: TRBJ1-2
d_gene: -
v_gene: TRBV6-1
abundance: few
CDR3nt: TGTGCCAGGAGGGACGGGAGCCTTCGTGGCTACACCTTC
CDR3aa: CARRDGSLRGYTF

j_gene: TRBJ2-1
d_gene: TRBD2
v_gene: TRBV4-2
abundance: -
CDR3nt: TGTGCCAGCAGCCGCCTAGGGGGGACTAGGGCCAGTAATGAGCAGTTCTTC
CDR3aa: CASSRLGGTRASNEQFF

j_gene: TRBJ1-1
d_gene: -
v_gene: TRBV29-1
abundance: few
CDR3nt: TGCAGCGTTTTCGCCGGGACGAACACTGAAGCTTTCTTT
CDR3aa: CSVFAGTNTEAFF

j_gene: TRBJ1-2
d_gene: -
v_gene: TRBV5-5
abundance: -
CDR3nt: TGTGCCAGCAGCTTGTCGGGATTCAACTATGGCTACACCTTC
CDR3aa: CASSLSGFNYGYTF

j_gene: TRBJ2-7
d_gene: -
v_gene: TRBV4-3
abundance: few
CDR3nt: TGCGCCAGCAGCCTAGATAGGGGGGCGCCCTACGAGCAGTACTTC
CDR3aa: CASSLDRGAPYEQYF

j_gene: TRBJ2-2
d_gene: -
v_gene: TRBV30
abundance: -
CDR3nt: TGTGCCTGGAATCGATCACCTGGGGGGGAGCTGTTTTTT
CDR3aa: CAWNRSPGGELFF

j_gene: TRBJ2-3
d_gene: TRBD2
v_gene: TRBV4-3
abundance: few
CDR3nt: TGCGCCAGCAGCCAAGAGATTAGCGGGGGGCAAACAGATACGCAGTATTTT
CDR3aa: CASSQEISGGQTDTQYF

j_gene: TRBJ2-7
d_gene: -
v_gene: TRBV7-6
abundance: -
CDR3nt: TGTGCCAGCAGCCCTACCGACATACCCTACGAGCAGTACTTC
CDR3aa: CASSPTDIPYEQYF

j_gene: TRBJ2-1
d_gene: TRBD1
v_gene: TRBV24-1
abundance: few
CDR3nt: TGTGCCACCAGTGACGCTACAGGGGGCGCCTACAATGAGCAGTTCTTC
CDR3aa: CATSDATGGAYNEQFF

j_gene: TRBJ1-3
d_gene: -
v_gene: TRBV5-1
abundance: many
CDR3nt: TGCGCCAGCAGCTTGACGTATACGGGGGGCTCTGGAAACACCATATATTTT
CDR3aa: CASSLTYTGGSGNTIYF

j_gene: TRBJ2-7
d_gene: -
v_gene: TRBV5-1
abundance: few
CDR3nt: TGCGCCAGCAGCTTCTTGGGGTACGAGCAGTACTTC
CDR3aa: CASSFLGYEQYF

j_gene: TRBJ2-3
d_gene: -
v_gene: TRBV6-2/TRBV6-3
abundance: -
CDR3nt: TGTGCCAGCAGTTCCCCGGCCCGCACAGATACGCAGTATTTT
CDR3aa: CASSSPARTDTQYF

j_gene: TRBJ2-2
d_gene: -
v_gene: TRBV7-9
abundance: -
CDR3nt: TGTGCCAGCAGCTTCCAGCGAGGGAGCACCGGGGAGCTGTTTTTT
CDR3aa: CASSFQRGSTGELFF

j_gene: TRBJ1-1
d_gene: -
v_gene: TRBV20-1
abundance: -
CDR3nt: TGCAGTGCGCCCCAGATTGCTGAAGCTTTCTTT
CDR3aa: CSAPQIAEAFF

j_gene: TRBJ1-3
d_gene: TRBD1
v_gene: TRBV5-1
abundance: -
CDR3nt: TGCGCCAGCAGCGCGGACAGGCCCGGAAACACCATATATTTT
CDR3aa: CASSADRPGNTIYF

j_gene: TRBJ1-1
d_gene: -
v_gene: TRBV7-8
abundance: many
CDR3nt: TGTGCCAGCAACCCACTGGGGGGCACTGAAGCTTTCTTT
CDR3aa: CASNPLGGTEAFF

j_gene: TRBJ2-3
d_gene: TRBD2
v_gene: TRBV5-1
abundance: few
CDR3nt: TGCGCCAGCAGCTTGGGCCTCGGGGGGACAGATACGCAGTATTTT
CDR3aa: CASSLGLGGTDTQYF

j_gene: TRBJ1-4
d_gene: -
v_gene: TRBV5-1
abundance: -
CDR3nt: TGCGCCAGCAGCTTGGGACGCCTGGGTAATGAAAAACTGATTTTT
CDR3aa: CASSLGRLGNEKLIF

j_gene: TRBJ2-7
d_gene: -
v_gene: TRBV4-3
abundance: -
CDR3nt: TGCGCCAGCAGCCAAGGTCGCAGCGTCAAAAGTTACGAGCAGTACTTC
CDR3aa: CASSQGRSVKSYEQYF

j_gene: TRBJ2-1
d_gene: TRBD2
v_gene: TRBV20-1
abundance: few
CDR3nt: TGCAGTGCTACCGGGGGGGTCGGACCGTACAATGAGCAGTTCTTC
CDR3aa: CSATGGVGPYNEQFF

j_gene: TRBJ1-1
d_gene: -
v_gene: TRBV12-3/TRBV12-4
abundance: many
CDR3nt: TGTGCCAGCAGTTTTGCGGGCAACACTGAAGCTTTCTTT
CDR3aa: CASSFAGNTEAFF

j_gene: TRBJ2-1
d_gene: -
v_gene: TRBV5-1
abundance: many
CDR3nt: TGCGCCAGCAGCTTGGAGGTATTGACGGCCAATGAGCAGTTCTTC
CDR3aa: CASSLEVLTANEQFF

j_gene: TRBJ1-2
d_gene: -
v_gene: TRBV20-1
abundance: -
CDR3nt: TGCAGTGCTAGAGATTTTGTATCGCGGGCCCGATATGGCGGCTACACCTTC
CDR3aa: CSARDFVSRARYGGYTF

j_gene: TRBJ2-3
d_gene: TRBD1
v_gene: TRBV4-1
abundance: few
CDR3nt: TGCGCCAGCAGCCCGGGGACAGTCACAGATACGCAGTATTTT
CDR3aa: CASSPGTVTDTQYF

j_gene: TRBJ2-2
d_gene: TRBD1
v_gene: TRBV12-3/TRBV12-4
abundance: few
CDR3nt: TGTGCCAGCAGCCCTACGGAGGGCAGGGGGCTAAACACCGGGGAGCTGTTTTTT
CDR3aa: CASSPTEGRGLNTGELFF

j_gene: TRBJ1-5
d_gene: -
v_gene: TRBV2
abundance: few
CDR3nt: TGTGCCAGCAGTGATCAAAAGGGATCGGGGCAGCCCCAGCATTTT
CDR3aa: CASSDQKGSGQPQHF

j_gene: TRBJ2-3
d_gene: TRBD2
v_gene: TRBV7-2
abundance: -
CDR3nt: TGTGCCAGCAGCACCGGGGGGGCGGCTGATACGCAGTATTTT
CDR3aa: CASSTGGAADTQYF

j_gene: TRBJ1-1
d_gene: TRBD1
v_gene: TRBV6-5
abundance: many
CDR3nt: TGTGCCAGCGGGAGAGACAGGGGGAACACTGAAGCTTTCTTT
CDR3aa: CASGRDRGNTEAFF

j_gene: TRBJ2-2
d_gene: -
v_gene: TRBV5-1
abundance: -
CDR3nt: TGCGCCAGCAGAGGGACAACATCCGGACCCGGGGAGCTGTTTTTT
CDR3aa: CASRGTTSGPGELFF

j_gene: TRBJ2-5
d_gene: TRBD2
v_gene: TRBV4-3
abundance: many
CDR3nt: TGCGCCAGCAGCCAAGAGTTCGCGGGGGGGCCAGAGACCCAGTACTTC
CDR3aa: CASSQEFAGGPETQYF